Listed below are T cell receptor beta chains from one sample, sequenced in a study of blood T cell dynamics during melanoma immunotherapy. Sequencing used immunoSEQ multiplex PCR; TCRdb keeps in-frame clones, though not all of them. Among 13,000 to 15,000 clones listed, roughly 85% were seen once. This sample comprised blood, obtained from a patient treated with checkpoint blockade. Source of these receptors: a human donor with melanoma. Each CDR3 is given with its conserved first and last residue. A D gene is named only where the DNA matches it firmly. The size field is filled for only some rows; it gives once, few, many or a size class.

>.|TRBV5-8|TRBJ1-2|.
TGTGCCAGCAGCTTAGGGGTGCACAACTATGGCTACACCTTC
CASSLGVHNYGYTF
>.|TRBV7-9|TRBJ2-5|.
TGTGCCAGCAGCCCCCGCCAAGAGACCCAGTACTTC
CASSPRQETQYF
>.|TRBV29-1|TRBJ2-7|.
TGCAGCGTGACTCCGGACAGCTCCTACGAGCAGTACTTC
CSVTPDSSYEQYF
>.|TRBV5-1|TRBJ2-3|.
TGCGCCAGCAGCTTGGCCGGGACCAGGCAGACAGATACGCAGTATTTT
CASSLAGTRQTDTQYF
>few|TRBV19|TRBJ2-3|TRBD2
TGTGCCGCTAGCGGGGATAGCACAGATACGCAGTATTTT
CAASGDSTDTQYF
>once|TRBV11-2|TRBJ2-7|.
TGTGCCAGCAGCCCGCGGTCCTCTAGCCTGTACGAGCAGTACTTC
CASSPRSSSLYEQYF
>.|TRBV5-1|TRBJ2-2|.
TGCGCCAGCAGCCCGTCTCAGCGGAGGGCCGGCGGGGAGCTGTTTTTT
CASSPSQRRAGGELFF
>.|TRBV18|TRBJ2-2|TRBD2
TGTGCCAGCTCACCCCAACTAGCGGGAGGATACACCGGGGAGCTGTTTTTT
CASSPQLAGGYTGELFF
>few|TRBV19|TRBJ2-1|.
TGTGCCAGTAGTAGGGCTAGCCCGGGAGTGGAGCAGTTCTTC
CASSRASPGVEQFF
>.|TRBV6-1|TRBJ1-1|.
TGTGCCAGCAAATCGATTGAGGTGGGGGTTGAAGCTTTCTTT
CASKSIEVGVEAFF
>.|TRBV11-2|TRBJ1-4|.
TGTGCCAGCAGCTTTGGGGCGGGGTATGAAAAACTGTTTTTT
CASSFGAGYEKLFF
>.|TRBV18|TRBJ2-7|.
TGTGCCAGCTCATCGCTCTCAGGGAACCTTATCGAGCAGTACTTC
CASSSLSGNLIEQYF
>.|TRBV29-1|TRBJ1-1|.
TGCAGCGTTGCGAAACAGCCCAAGGCTGAAGCTTTCTTT
CSVAKQPKAEAFF
>.|TRBV2|TRBJ1-1|.
TGTGCCAGCAGTGAGTGGGGGGCTGAAGCTTTCTTT
CASSEWGAEAFF
>.|TRBV6-1|TRBJ1-5|.
TGTGCCAGCAGTGGGACTATGAATCAGCCCCAGCATTTT
CASSGTMNQPQHF
>.|TRBV7-8|TRBJ2-1|TRBD2
TGTGCCAGCAGCCGGGGACTAGCGGGAGTCTACAATGAGCAGTTCTTC
CASSRGLAGVYNEQFF
>.|TRBV5-6|TRBJ2-1|TRBD1
TGTGCCAGCAGCTTGGCGGGACAGGGGACGAATGAGCAGTTCTTC
CASSLAGQGTNEQFF
>once|TRBV27|TRBJ2-7|.
TGTGCCAGCAGTCCCCGGGTGGAGGGCTACGAGCAGTACTTC
CASSPRVEGYEQYF
>.|TRBV5-1|TRBJ2-7|.
TGCGCCAGGACGGCCCCCCAGGGGCTTAGAGGCTACGAGCAGTACTTC
CARTAPQGLRGYEQYF
>once|TRBV9|TRBJ2-2|TRBD1
TGTGCCAGCAGCGGAACCGGGACAGGTGAAAAAGCCGGGGAGCTGTTTTTT
CASSGTGTGEKAGELFF
>once|TRBV20-1|TRBJ2-5|.
TGCAGTGCTAGAGCTCAAGAGACCCAGTACTTC
CSARAQETQYF
>once|TRBV9|TRBJ2-1|.
TGTGCCAGCAGCCCCCAGCGGAGAGGGTATGAGCAGTTCTTC
CASSPQRRGYEQFF
>.|TRBV6-5|TRBJ1-2|TRBD1
TGTGCCAGCAGGCACAGGGGCGGGGATGGCTACACCTTC
CASRHRGGDGYTF
>.|TRBV9|TRBJ2-3|.
TGTGCCAGCAGCGTAGAGTCAGGGTTCGGGACCACGCAGTATTTT
CASSVESGFGTTQYF
>.|TRBV18|TRBJ1-2|TRBD1
TGTGCCAGCTCACCAGGAGGGACAGGGGGATCCTATGGCTACACCTTC
CASSPGGTGGSYGYTF
>.|TRBV19|TRBJ1-5|TRBD1
TGTGCCAGTAGTATAGGGACAGGGGGCGGCCAGCCCCAGCATTTT
CASSIGTGGGQPQHF
>.|TRBV7-8|TRBJ2-1|.
TGTGCCAGCAGCTTAGACCTCTCAGATGAGCAGTTCTTC
CASSLDLSDEQFF
>once|TRBV18|TRBJ1-4|.
TGTGCCAGCTCACCCCACCGTTTGCGTACTAATGAAAAACTGTTTTTT
CASSPHRLRTNEKLFF
>few|TRBV28|TRBJ1-6|TRBD1
TGTGCCAGCAGAAAACAGGGACAGGGCGATAATTCACCCCTCCACTTT
CASRKQGQGDNSPLHF
>.|TRBV25-1|TRBJ1-2|.
TGTGCCAGCACGGCGGACGTAGCGATCTATGGCTACACCTTC
CASTADVAIYGYTF
>.|TRBV6-5|TRBJ2-7|.
TGTGCCAGCAGCCACATCTACGAGCAGTACTTC
CASSHIYEQYF
>.|TRBV6-1|TRBJ2-1|TRBD2
TGTGCCAGCAGTCGACTAGCGGGAGAGCTTGGTGAGCAGTTCTTC
CASSRLAGELGEQFF
>.|TRBV27|TRBJ2-2|.
TGTGCCAGCAGTACGCACGGAGGCGGGGAGCTGTTTTTT
CASSTHGGGELFF
>.|TRBV7-8|TRBJ2-7|TRBD1
TGTGCCAGCAGCCCCTGGACAGGGTCTAGTTACGAGCAGTACTTC
CASSPWTGSSYEQYF
>.|TRBV7-2|TRBJ2-7|.
TGTGCCAGCAGCTTAGTGATGGCGGGACTCTACGAGCAGTACTTC
CASSLVMAGLYEQYF
>.|TRBV11-2|TRBJ2-1|.
TGTGCCAGCAGCTTATTCGGGGAAAGCTCCTACAATGAGCAGTTCTTC
CASSLFGESSYNEQFF
>.|TRBV14|TRBJ2-3|TRBD2
TGTGCCAGCAGCCAAGGGCCTAGCGGGAGTGGAACAGATACGCAGTATTTT
CASSQGPSGSGTDTQYF
>.|TRBV10-3|TRBJ2-7|.
TGTGCCACCCACGGGACATCAGACTACGAGCAGTACTTC
CATHGTSDYEQYF
>once|TRBV2|TRBJ2-4|.
TGTGCCAGCAGGGGAGGTAGGGCCAAAAACATTCAGTACTTC
CASRGGRAKNIQYF
>.|TRBV18|TRBJ2-1|.
TGTGCCAGCTCACCAGCGACACACACACAGAATGAGCAGTTCTTC
CASSPATHTQNEQFF
>.|TRBV7-9|TRBJ2-7|TRBD1
TGTGCCAGCAGCGCGGACAGGGTGTTCTCCGAGCAGTACTTC
CASSADRVFSEQYF